This T cell receptor beta chain was sequenced during a study of T cells in localized non-small cell lung cancer. Overall study findings and caveats: Out of the top 100 tumor clones, a median around 50 were seen in adjacent lung. Peak T cell clonality was found in uninvolved adjacent lung, exceeding tumor. The study linked higher blood T cell density to longer overall survival. Sequencing involved a lone tumor region, leaving heterogeneity possible.

Concerning this clone itself: Its antigen remains unidentified.

Germline V lookup: CDR1 MGHDK, CDR2 SYGVNS. V was shortened by 2 bases and J by 4 bases, with 15 bases between the two germline ends. This CDR3 has 16 amino acids. Profiled with immunoSEQ multiplex PCR; TCRdb holds only in-frame clones, not every one. This sample has roughly 33,000 clones; around 90% occur once, and the top ten carry around 4.3%. The specimen was peripheral blood, collected before any cancer treatment. The J gene is TRBJ1-3, the V gene TRBV25-1, with D possibly TRBD1 on 5 matching bases. This TCR derives from a man aged 40 to 69 with stage I lung adenocarcinoma. The DNA of the CDR3 is TGTGCCAGCAGTGAAGATGACAGCCACTCGGGAAACACCATATATTTT. Protein sequence: CASSEDDSHSGNTIYF.